The T cell receptor (beta chain) under discussion was sequenced for a study of cytomegalovirus exposure and HLA in healthy donors. CDR3 length: 14 residues. V lost 2 bases, J lost 3 bases, and 9 bases lay in between. Germline V lookup: CDR1 MNHEY, CDR2 SVGAGI. The PCR used 60 Vbeta and 13 Jbeta primers. In the authors' workflow: A later analysis counted approximately 88 million unique TCR beta chains, 9.5 million to 12 million shared. Assay: immunoSEQ multiplex PCR; the TCRdb copy retains only in-frame clones and omits some. For V, J and clone size, that table is used; D and trimming come from the DNA. The table includes about 180,000 clones, more than 70% detected once.

This TCR was recovered from a man aged 25 to 40 in good health and CMV-seronegative. V and J are TRBV6-5 and TRBJ2-3, with D tentatively TRBD1 (5 bases). The sequenced sample consisted of PBMCs. This CDR3 reads CASSYLRQTDTQYF. The CDR3 nucleotides are TGTGCCAGCAGTTACCTCCGACAGACAGATACGCAGTATTTT.